This TCR beta chain was recorded in a study of T cell responses to AZD1222 COVID-19 vaccine (TCRdb year 2021). With regard to the full study: Because spike-specific TCR depth and breadth did not differ between the two schedules, AZD1222 recipients who got a second dose at roughly 4 weeks were pooled with those who got a second dose at roughly 12 weeks. Enrollment into the trials was organized by age into subgroups of 18-55, 56-69 and 70-plus years, and those subgroups contained roughly 140, 27 and 60 TCR-sequenced participants, respectively. TCR sequencing covered about 230 trial participants: approximately 200 given two doses of AZD1222 and about 26 given two doses of MenACWY control vaccine. The paper's findings and limits, for the study overall: Because no samples from the day 14 peak response were available, repertoires could be characterized only after the peak T cell response. Reportedly, almost half of the unique spike-specific TCRs recognized epitopes lying outside the regions that are mutated in the B.1.351 and B.1.1.7 variants. In the small 56-69-year group, the increase in depth fell short of significance, most likely because of low power. Only six AZD1222 recipients were SARS-CoV-2 seropositive at baseline, limiting conclusions about previously exposed vaccinees. Spike-specific TCR breadth and depth rose significantly after two AZD1222 doses compared with day 0 and with MenACWY recipients. Vaccine-associated CD4 TCRs spanned the whole spike protein, with dominant responses in regions 160-218 and 743-854. Most participants were white British and females outnumbered males, and the authors suggested that clonal diversity may have been underestimated.

On this clone: The clone's antigen remains unknown. No base quality values were provided; no much bigger clone lies one nucleotide off.

The CDR3 regions of human TCRbeta chains were analyzed by immunosequencing. The original methods were these. Repertoire TCRs were matched against a reference library of SARS-CoV-2-specific TCRs generated with the MIRA antigen-specificity platform. Breadth meant the fraction of unique TCRs that were SARS-CoV-2-associated, whereas depth meant the fraction of total T cells that were SARS-CoV-2-associated. Using the MIRA data, each spike-specific TCR was mapped to the spike region that the TCR reacts to and placed in a CD4 or CD8 class. Log10-transformed breadth and depth values were compared by one-way ANOVA with Sidak's multiple comparisons tests. TCRdb took this table from immuneACCESS and kept in-frame rearrangements with V and J called. Such tables lack part of the clones; where checked against another copy, unresolved V genes explain under half of the gap, and the rest is unexplained. The DNA was the basis for D and trimming; V, J and clone size are from that table. This sample gives 96,000 or so clones in total; roughly 90% of them show up just once. About 25% of the sample is in the top ten clones.

V and J are truncated by 1 base and 5 bases respectively, leaving an intervening sequence of 12 bases. Including cysteine and phenylalanine, the CDR3 has 14 amino acids. The only DNA kept is the CDR3, 42 bases in frame from the first base. CDR1 and CDR2, per the germline V gene (reference sequence), are LNHDA and SQIVND. Taken with the paper, the label for time point translates to: baseline before first vaccination. Vaccinee samples were obtained from the UK trials COV001 and COV002, which included a single-blind randomized controlled phase 2/3 trial of AZD1222 (ChAdOx1 nCoV-19) in healthy adults. For TCRbeta chain sequencing, PBMC samples from trial participants were taken at day 0 and at day 28 after the second dose.

Rearrangement joined TRBV19 to TRBJ2-7, with the D gene uncertain. This clonotype originated in an adult in good health. The sequenced sample was peripheral blood, obtained on day 0 of AZD1222 vaccination. CDR3 loop: CASSIGWGNDEQYF. DNA sequence: TGTGCCAGTAGTATAGGTTGGGGAAACGACGAGCAGTACTTC.